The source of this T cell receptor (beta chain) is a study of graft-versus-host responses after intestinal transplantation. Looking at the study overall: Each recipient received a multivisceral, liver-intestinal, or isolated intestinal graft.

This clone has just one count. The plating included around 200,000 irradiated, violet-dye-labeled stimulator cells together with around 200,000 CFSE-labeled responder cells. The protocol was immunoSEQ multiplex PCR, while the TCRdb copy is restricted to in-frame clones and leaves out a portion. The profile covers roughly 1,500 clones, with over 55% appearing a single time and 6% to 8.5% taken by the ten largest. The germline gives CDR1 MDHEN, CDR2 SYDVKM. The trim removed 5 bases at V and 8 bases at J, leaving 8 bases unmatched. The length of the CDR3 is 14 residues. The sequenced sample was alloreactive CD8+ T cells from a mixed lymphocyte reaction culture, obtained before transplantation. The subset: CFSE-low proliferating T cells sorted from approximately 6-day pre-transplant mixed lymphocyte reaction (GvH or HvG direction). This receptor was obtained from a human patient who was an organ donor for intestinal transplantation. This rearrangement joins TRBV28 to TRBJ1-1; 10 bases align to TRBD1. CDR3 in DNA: TGTGCCAGCAGTCACCCTGGACAGGGGGGCGAAGCTTTCTTT. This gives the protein CASSHPGQGGEAFF.